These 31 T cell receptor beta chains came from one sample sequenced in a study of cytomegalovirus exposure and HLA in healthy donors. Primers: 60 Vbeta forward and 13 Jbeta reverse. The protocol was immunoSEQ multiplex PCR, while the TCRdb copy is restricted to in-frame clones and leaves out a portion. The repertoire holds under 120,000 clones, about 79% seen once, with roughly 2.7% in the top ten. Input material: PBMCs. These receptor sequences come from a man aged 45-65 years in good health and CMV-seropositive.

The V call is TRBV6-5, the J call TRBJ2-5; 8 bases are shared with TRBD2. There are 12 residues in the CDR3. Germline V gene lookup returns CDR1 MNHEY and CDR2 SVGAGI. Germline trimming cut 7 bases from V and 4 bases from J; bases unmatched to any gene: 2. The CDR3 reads CASTSGGETQYF. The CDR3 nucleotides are TGTGCCAGCACCAGCGGGGGAGAGACCCAGTACTTC.

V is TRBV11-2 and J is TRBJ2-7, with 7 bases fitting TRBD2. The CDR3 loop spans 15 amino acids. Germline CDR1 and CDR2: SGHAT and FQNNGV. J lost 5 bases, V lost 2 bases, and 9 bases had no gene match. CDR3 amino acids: CASSLSGGRTNEQYF. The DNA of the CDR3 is TGTGCCAGCAGCTTAAGCGGCGGGAGAACCAACGAGCAGTACTTC.

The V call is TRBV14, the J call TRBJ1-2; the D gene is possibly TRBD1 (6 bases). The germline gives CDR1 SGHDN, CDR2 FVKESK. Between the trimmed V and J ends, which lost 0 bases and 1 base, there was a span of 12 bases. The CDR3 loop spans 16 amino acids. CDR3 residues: CASSQEAGAINYGYTF. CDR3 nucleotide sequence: TGTGCCAGCAGCCAAGAGGCAGGGGCCATTAACTATGGCTACACCTTC. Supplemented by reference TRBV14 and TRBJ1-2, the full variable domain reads EAGVTQFPSHSVIEKGQTVTLRCDPISGHDNLYWYRRVMGKEIKFLLHFVKESKQDESGMPNNRFLAERTGGTYSTLKVQPAELEDSGVYFCASSQEAGAINYGYTFGSGTRLTVV.

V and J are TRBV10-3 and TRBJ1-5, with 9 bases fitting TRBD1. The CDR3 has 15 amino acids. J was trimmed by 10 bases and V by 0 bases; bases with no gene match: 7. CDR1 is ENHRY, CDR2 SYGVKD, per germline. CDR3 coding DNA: TGTGCCATCAGTGAGTCCCGGGACAGGGTGAGCCCCCAGCATTTT. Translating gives CAISESRDRVSPQHF.

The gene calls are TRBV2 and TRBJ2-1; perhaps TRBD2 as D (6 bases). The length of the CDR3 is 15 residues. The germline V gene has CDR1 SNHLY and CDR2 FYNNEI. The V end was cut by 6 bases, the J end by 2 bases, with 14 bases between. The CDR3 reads CASRWGEAPYNEQFF. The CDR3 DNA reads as TGTGCCAGCAGGTGGGGGGAGGCCCCCTACAATGAGCAGTTCTTC.

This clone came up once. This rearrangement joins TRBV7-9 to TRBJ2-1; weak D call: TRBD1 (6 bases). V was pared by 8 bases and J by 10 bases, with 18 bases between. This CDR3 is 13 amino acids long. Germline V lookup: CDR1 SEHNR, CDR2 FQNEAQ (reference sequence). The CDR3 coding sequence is TGTGCCAGCCGCCCAACAGGGCTCCCAGAGCAGTTCTTC. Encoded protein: CASRPTGLPEQFF. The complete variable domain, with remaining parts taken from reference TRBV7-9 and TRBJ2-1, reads DTGVSQNPRHKITKRGQNVTFRCDPISEHNRLYWYRQTLGQGPEFLTYFQNEAQLEKSRLLSDRFSAERPKGSFSTLEIQRTEQGDSAMYLCASRPTGLPEQFFGPGTRLTVL.

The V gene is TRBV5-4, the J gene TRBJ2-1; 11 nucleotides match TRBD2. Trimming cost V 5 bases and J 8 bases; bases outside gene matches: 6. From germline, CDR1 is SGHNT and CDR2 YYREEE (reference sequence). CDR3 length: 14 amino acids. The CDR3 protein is CASRVAGGQDEQFF. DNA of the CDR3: TGTGCCAGCAGGGTAGCGGGAGGGCAGGATGAGCAGTTCTTC.

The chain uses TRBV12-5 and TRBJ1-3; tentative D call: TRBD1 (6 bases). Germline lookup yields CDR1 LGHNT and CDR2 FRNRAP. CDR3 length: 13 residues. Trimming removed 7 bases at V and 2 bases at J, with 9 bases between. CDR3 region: CASAAGAGNTIYF. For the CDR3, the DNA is TGTGCTAGTGCGGCAGGGGCTGGAAACACCATATATTTT. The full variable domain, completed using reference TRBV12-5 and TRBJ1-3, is DARVTQTPRHKVTEMGQEVTMRCQPILGHNTVFWYRQTMMQGLELLAYFRNRAPLDDSGMPKDRFSAEMPDATLATLKIQPSEPRDSAVYFCASAAGAGNTIYFGEGSWLTVV.

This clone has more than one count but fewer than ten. The CDR3 region is CASRNLQGGSGNTIYF. CDR3 DNA sequence: TGTGCCAGCAGGAATCTACAGGGGGGCTCTGGAAACACCATATATTTT. The chain is built from TRBV6-6 and TRBJ1-3, with 8 bases that match TRBD1. CDR3 length: 16 amino acids. Germline V gene data show CDR1 as MNHNY and CDR2 as SVGAGI (reference sequence). V shed 6 bases and J 0 bases; nucleotides not matched to a gene: 7.

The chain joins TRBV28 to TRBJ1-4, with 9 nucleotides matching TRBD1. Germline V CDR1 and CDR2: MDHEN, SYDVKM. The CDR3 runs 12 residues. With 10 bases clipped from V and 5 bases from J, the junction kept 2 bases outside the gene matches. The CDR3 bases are TGTGCCATCGGACAGGGGAATGAAAAACTGTTTTTT. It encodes CAIGQGNEKLFF.

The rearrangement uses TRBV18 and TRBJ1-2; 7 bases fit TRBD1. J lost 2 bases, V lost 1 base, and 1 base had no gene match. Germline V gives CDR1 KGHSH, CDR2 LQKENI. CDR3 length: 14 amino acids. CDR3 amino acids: CASSPQGANYGYTF. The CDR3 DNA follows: TGTGCCAGCTCACCACAGGGGGCGAACTATGGCTACACCTTC.

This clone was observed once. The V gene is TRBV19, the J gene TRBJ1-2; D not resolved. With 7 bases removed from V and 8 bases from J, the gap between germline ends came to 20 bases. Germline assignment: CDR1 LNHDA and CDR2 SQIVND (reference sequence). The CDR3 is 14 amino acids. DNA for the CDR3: TGTGCCAGTACCCCAGCGAGGGATTACGGAGGCTACACCTTC. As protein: CASTPARDYGGYTF. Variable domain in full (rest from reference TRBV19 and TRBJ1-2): DGGITQSPKYLFRKEGQNVTLSCEQNLNHDAMYWYRQDPGQGLRLIYYSQIVNDFQKGDIAEGYSVSREKKESFPLTVTSAQKNPTAFYLCASTPARDYGGYTFGSGTRLTVV.

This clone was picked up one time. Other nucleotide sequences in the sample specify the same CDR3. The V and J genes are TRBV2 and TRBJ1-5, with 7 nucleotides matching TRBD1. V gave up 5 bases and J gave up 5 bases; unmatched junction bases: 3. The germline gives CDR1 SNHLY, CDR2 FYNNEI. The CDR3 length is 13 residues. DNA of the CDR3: TGTGCCAGCAGTCCCGACAGGGATCAGCCCCAGCATTTT. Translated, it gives CASSPDRDQPQHF.

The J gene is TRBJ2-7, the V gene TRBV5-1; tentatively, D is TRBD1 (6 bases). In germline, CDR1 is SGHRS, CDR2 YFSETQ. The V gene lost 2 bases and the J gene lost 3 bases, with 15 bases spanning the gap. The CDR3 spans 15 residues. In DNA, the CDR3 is TGCGCCAGCAGCTTAGAGCAGGGGATCGGCTACGAGCAGTACTTC. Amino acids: CASSLEQGIGYEQYF.

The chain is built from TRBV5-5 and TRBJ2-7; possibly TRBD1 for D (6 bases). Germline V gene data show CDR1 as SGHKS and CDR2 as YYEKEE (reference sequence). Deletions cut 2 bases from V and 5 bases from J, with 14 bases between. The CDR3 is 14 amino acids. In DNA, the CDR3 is TGTGCCAGCAGCTTTATGGCAGGGGCAGACGAGCAGTACTTC. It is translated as CASSFMAGADEQYF.

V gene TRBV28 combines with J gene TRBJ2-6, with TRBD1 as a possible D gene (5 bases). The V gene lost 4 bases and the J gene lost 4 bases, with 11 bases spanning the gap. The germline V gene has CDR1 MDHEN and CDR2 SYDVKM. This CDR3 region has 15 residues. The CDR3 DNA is TGTGCCAGCAGTTCCTCAGGGTCCGGGGCCAACGTCCTGACTTTC. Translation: CASSSSGSGANVLTF.

CDR3 sequence reads: CASSLGQGGTEAFF. The CDR3 DNA is TGCGCCAGCAGCCTAGGACAGGGGGGCACTGAAGCTTTCTTT. The gene calls are TRBV4-1 and TRBJ1-1; 10 bases align to TRBD1. The junction had 3 bases not matched to a gene; V was cut back by 4 bases and J by 4 bases. Germline assignment: CDR1 MGHRA and CDR2 YSYEKL. This CDR3 has 14 amino acids.

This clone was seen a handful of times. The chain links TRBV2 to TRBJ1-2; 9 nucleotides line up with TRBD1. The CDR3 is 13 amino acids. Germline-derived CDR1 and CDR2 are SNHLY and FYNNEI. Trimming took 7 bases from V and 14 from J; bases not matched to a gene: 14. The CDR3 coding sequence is TGTGCCAGCAAAACCCCGGGACAGGGCAAGGATACCTTC. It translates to CASKTPGQGKDTF.

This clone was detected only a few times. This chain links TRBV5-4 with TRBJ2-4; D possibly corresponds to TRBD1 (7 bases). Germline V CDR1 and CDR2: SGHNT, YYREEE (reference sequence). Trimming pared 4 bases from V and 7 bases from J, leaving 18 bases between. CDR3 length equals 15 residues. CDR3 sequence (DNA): TGTGCCAGCAGCCGGGGCGGGCAGGGGGGCAACATTCAGTACTTC. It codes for CASSRGGQGGNIQYF.

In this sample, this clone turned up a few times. CDR3 sequence: CASSLLSGRTHNEQFF. In nucleotides, the CDR3 is TGCGCCAGCAGCTTGTTGAGCGGGAGAACACACAATGAGCAGTTCTTC. This chain uses TRBV5-1 with TRBJ2-1; 8 nucleotides match TRBD2. Losses at the gene ends were 1 base for V and 5 bases for J; bases not matched to a gene: 8. The CDR3 has 16 amino acids. Germline CDR1 SGHRS, CDR2 YFSETQ.

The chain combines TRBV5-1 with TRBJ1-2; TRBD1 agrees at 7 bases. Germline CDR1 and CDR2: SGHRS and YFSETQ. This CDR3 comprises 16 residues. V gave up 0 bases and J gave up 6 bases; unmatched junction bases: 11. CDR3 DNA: TGCGCCAGCAGCTTGGGCCTTATTTCGACAGGGAATGGCTACACCTTC. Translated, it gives CASSLGLISTGNGYTF.

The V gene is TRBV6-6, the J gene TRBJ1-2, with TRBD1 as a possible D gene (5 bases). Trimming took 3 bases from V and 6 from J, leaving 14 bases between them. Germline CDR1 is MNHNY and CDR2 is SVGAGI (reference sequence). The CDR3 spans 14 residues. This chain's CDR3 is CASSYEEGTDGYTF. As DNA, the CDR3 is TGTGCCAGCAGTTATGAGGAGGGGACGGATGGCTACACCTTC.

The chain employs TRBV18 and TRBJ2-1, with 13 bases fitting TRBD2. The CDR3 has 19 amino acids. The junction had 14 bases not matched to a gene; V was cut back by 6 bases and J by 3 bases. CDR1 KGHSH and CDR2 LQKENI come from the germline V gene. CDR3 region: CASSAGTSGVSYFYNEQFF. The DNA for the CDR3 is TGTGCCAGCTCTGCTGGGACTAGCGGGGTTTCGTACTTCTACAATGAGCAGTTCTTC. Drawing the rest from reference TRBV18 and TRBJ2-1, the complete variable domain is NAGVMQNPRHLVRRRGQEARLRCSPMKGHSHVYWYRQLPEEGLKFMVYLQKENIIDESGMPKERFSAEFPKEGPSILRIQQVVRGDSAAYFCASSAGTSGVSYFYNEQFFGPGTRLTVL.

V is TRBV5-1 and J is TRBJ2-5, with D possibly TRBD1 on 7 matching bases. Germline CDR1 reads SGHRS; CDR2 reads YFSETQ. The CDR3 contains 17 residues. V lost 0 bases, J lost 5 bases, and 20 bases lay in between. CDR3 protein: CASSLAGGRWLSETQYF. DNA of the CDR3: TGCGCCAGCAGCTTGGCAGGGGGGCGTTGGTTAAGCGAGACCCAGTACTTC.

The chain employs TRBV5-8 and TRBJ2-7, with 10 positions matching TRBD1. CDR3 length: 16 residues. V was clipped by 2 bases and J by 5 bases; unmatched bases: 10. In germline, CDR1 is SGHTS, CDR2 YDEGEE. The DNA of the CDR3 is TGTGCCAGCAGCTTCCGCGGACAGGGGGTTTCAAACGAGCAGTACTTC. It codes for CASSFRGQGVSNEQYF. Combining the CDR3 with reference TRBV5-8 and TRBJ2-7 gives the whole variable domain EAGVTQSPTHLIKTRGQQATLRCSPISGHTSVYWYQQALGLGLQFLLWYDEGEERNRGNFPPRFSGRQFPNYSSELNVNALELEDSALYLCASSFRGQGVSNEQYFGPGTRLTVT.

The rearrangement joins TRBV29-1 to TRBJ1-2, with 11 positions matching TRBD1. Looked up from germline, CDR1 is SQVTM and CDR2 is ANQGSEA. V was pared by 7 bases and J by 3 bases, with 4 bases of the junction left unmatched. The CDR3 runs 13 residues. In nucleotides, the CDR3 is TGCAGCGCTCCGGGACAGGGGGACTATGGCTACACCTTC. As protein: CSAPGQGDYGYTF.

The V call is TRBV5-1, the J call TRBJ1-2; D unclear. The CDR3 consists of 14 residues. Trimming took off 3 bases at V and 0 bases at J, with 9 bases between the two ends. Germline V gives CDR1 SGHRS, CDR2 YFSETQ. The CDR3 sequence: CASSYDLANYGYTF. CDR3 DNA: TGCGCCAGCAGCTACGATTTAGCTAACTATGGCTACACCTTC.

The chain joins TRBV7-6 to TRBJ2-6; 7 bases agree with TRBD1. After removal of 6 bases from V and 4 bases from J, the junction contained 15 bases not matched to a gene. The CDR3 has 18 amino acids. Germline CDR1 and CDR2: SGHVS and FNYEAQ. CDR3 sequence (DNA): TGTGCCAGCAGTCTTGCCCCCCAGACAGGGCCCGGGGCCAACGTCCTGACTTTC. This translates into CASSLAPQTGPGANVLTF.

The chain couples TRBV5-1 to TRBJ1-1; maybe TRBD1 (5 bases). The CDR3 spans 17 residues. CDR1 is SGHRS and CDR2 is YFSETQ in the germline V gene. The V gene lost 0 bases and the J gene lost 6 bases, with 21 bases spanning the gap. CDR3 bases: TGCGCCAGCAGCTTGGCTGCACCAGGGCAGCTAGGTCCTGAAGCTTTCTTT. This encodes CASSLAAPGQLGPEAFF.

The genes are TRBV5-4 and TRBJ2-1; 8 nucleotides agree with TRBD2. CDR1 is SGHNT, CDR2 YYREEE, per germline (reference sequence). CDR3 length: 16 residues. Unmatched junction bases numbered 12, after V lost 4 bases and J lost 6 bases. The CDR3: CASSGSGTRLVNEQFF. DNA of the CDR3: TGTGCCAGCAGCGGGAGCGGGACTAGGTTGGTCAATGAGCAGTTCTTC.

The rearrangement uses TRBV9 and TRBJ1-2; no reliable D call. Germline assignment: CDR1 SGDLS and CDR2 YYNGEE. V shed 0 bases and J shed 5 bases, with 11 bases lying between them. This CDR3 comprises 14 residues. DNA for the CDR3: TGTGCCAGCAGCGTAGAGGGAGGGTGGTATGGCTACACCTTC. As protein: CASSVEGGWYGYTF.